One and the same sample provided the 15 T cell receptor beta chains below, sequenced in a study of T-cell reconstitution after alpha-beta-depleted transplantation in children (dated by TCRdb to about 2016). Receptor amplification or capture employed PCR. Instrument used: Illumina HiSeq 2500. TCR libraries were prepared with molecular barcoding, using unique molecular identifiers to normalize TCRbeta repertoire quantification. The raw public reads went through TCRdb reprocessing: fastp at Q25, MiXCR clone calling, in-frame beta chains kept. CDR3 protein sequences are deduplicated, and each keeps its most common genes and DNA. The sample contains some 260,000 distinct CDR3 sequences, 20% to 30% of them found a single time. 4% to 5.5% of the sample belongs to the ten largest clones. What the treatment or condition label conveys for this sample: allogeneic hematopoietic cell transplantation with graft depleted of TCRalphabeta T cells and CD19 B cells.

The sample in question was PBMCs, mostly from graft donor cells, obtained 360 days after TCRalphabeta/CD19-depleted stem cell transplant. These receptors came from a female patient between 2 and 10 years old who had a stem cell transplant for congenital amegakaryocytic thrombocytopenia, so the T cells may come from the graft donor.

The V and J genes are TRBV6-5 and TRBJ1-2; D ambiguous. V lost 5 bases, J lost 5 bases, and 9 bases lay in between. CDR1 is MNHEY and CDR2 is SVGAGI in the germline V gene. The CDR3 runs to 12 residues. CDR3 in DNA: TGTGCCAGCAGTCGCGGCAGTTATGGCTACACCTTC. Its protein is CASSRGSYGYTF.

This clonotype was seen repeatedly, ten times or more. The genes are TRBV28 and TRBJ1-2; no definite D call. Trimming took 3 bases from V and 5 from J, leaving 13 bases between them. Germline loops: CDR1 MDHEN, CDR2 SYDVKM. The CDR3 runs to 14 residues. The CDR3 sequence: CASSFGSARYGYTF. The CDR3 bases are TGTGCCAGCAGTTTTGGCTCAGCTCGATATGGCTACACCTTC.

The V gene is TRBV4-2, the J gene TRBJ2-5; weak D call: TRBD2 (6 bases). Germline CDR1 LGHNA, CDR2 YNFKEQ. This CDR3 has 14 residues. The ends were cut back, 4 bases at V and 5 bases at J, with 14 bases in the middle. This CDR3 is CASSPPRGAETQYF. CDR3 coding DNA: TGTGCCAGCAGCCCCCCCCGCGGGGCGGAGACCCAGTACTTC.

The chain combines TRBV28 with TRBJ1-5; 10 nucleotides agree with TRBD1. Germline CDR1 reads MDHEN; CDR2 reads SYDVKM. The CDR3 runs 14 residues. V was pared by 5 bases and J by 5 bases, with 3 bases of the junction left unmatched. The CDR3 reads CASSPGTGDQPQHF. CDR3 bases: TGTGCCAGCAGTCCCGGGACAGGGGATCAGCCCCAGCATTTT.

This chain connects TRBV4-2 to TRBJ1-1; D is unresolved. The germline CDR1 and CDR2 sequences are LGHNA and YNFKEQ. Deletions cut 1 base from V and 0 bases from J, with 6 bases between. This CDR3 is built from 14 residues. The CDR3 loop is CASSQARMNTEAFF. In DNA, the CDR3 is TGTGCCAGCAGCCAAGCCCGGATGAACACTGAAGCTTTCTTT.

This clonotype was recorded once. The chain uses TRBV20-1 and TRBJ1-4; tentative D call: TRBD1 (6 bases). This CDR3 comprises 13 residues. V lost 6 bases and J lost 7, with 15 bases in between. The germline V gene has CDR1 DFQATT and CDR2 SNEGSKA (reference sequence). The CDR3 sequence: CSARVRGGEKLFF. The CDR3 region has the DNA TGCAGTGCCAGGGTCCGAGGGGGTGAAAAACTGTTTTTT.

The rearrangement links TRBV12-3 or TRBV12-4 to TRBJ1-1, with 9 positions matching TRBD1. J was trimmed by 5 bases and V by 6 bases; bases with no gene match: 7. The length of the CDR3 is 14 residues. The DNA of the CDR3 is TGTGCCAGCAGCCAACAGGGGGCGAGTACTGAAGCTTTCTTT. Translated, it gives CASSQQGASTEAFF.

Only a few counts were recorded for this clonotype. The chain employs TRBV12-3 or TRBV12-4 and TRBJ2-3, with 8 nucleotides matching TRBD2. V lost 5 bases and J lost 4; bases outside the gene matches: 5. This CDR3 is 14 amino acids long. CDR3 amino acids: CASSPQTSADTQYF. The CDR3 nucleotides read TGTGCCAGCAGTCCCCAGACTAGCGCAGATACGCAGTATTTT.

The V gene is TRBV7-3, the J gene TRBJ2-2; D gene uncertain. Germline V lookup: CDR1 SGHTA, CDR2 FQGTGA. Between the trimmed V and J ends, which lost 5 bases and 1 base, there was a span of 5 bases. This CDR3 is built from 13 residues. The CDR3 DNA sequence: TGTGCCAGCAGCATTTTGAACACCGGGGAGCTGTTTTTT. Amino acid sequence: CASSILNTGELFF.

This clonotype was found a few times. The chain has TRBV12-3 or TRBV12-4 and TRBJ2-7; 7 bases match TRBD1. This CDR3 is built from 12 residues. With V trimmed by 5 bases and J by 7 bases, 5 bases remained unmatched. The CDR3 region has the DNA TGTGCCAGCAGTCTGGGACAGAGGGAGCAGTACTTC. It codes for CASSLGQREQYF.

The rearrangement uses TRBV6-1 and TRBJ1-2; unclear D gene. Trimming cost V 4 bases and J 2 bases, with 8 bases left between them. The CDR3 consists of 13 residues. CDR1 is MNHNS and CDR2 is SASEGT in the germline V gene. CDR3 DNA sequence: TGTGCCAGCAGTGTGACGGAAAACTATGGCTACACCTTC. It translates to CASSVTENYGYTF.

This chain uses TRBV20-1 with TRBJ2-5; TRBD2 aligns across 15 bases. The CDR3 contains 17 residues. With 0 bases clipped from V and 4 bases from J, the junction kept 6 bases outside the gene matches. Germline V lookup: CDR1 DFQATT, CDR2 SNEGSKA (reference sequence). CDR3 sequence reads: CSARDWTSGGAGETQYF. The CDR3 region has the DNA TGCAGTGCTAGAGATTGGACTAGCGGGGGGGCCGGAGAGACCCAGTACTTC.

J is TRBJ2-3 and V is TRBV4-1, with D uncertain. The V and J ends lost 1 base and 5 bases respectively, with 10 bases between them. The CDR3 contains 14 residues. The germline V gene encodes CDR1 MGHRA and CDR2 YSYEKL. The chain's CDR3 is CASSQAPYEDTQYF. The DNA for the CDR3 is TGCGCCAGCAGCCAAGCCCCTTATGAAGATACGCAGTATTTT.

This clonotype has just a few counts. The chain uses TRBV6-5 and TRBJ2-3; 7 bases fit TRBD1. This CDR3 contains 14 residues. The junction had 5 bases not matched to a gene; V was cut back by 2 bases and J by 6 bases. In germline, CDR1 is MNHEY, CDR2 SVGAGI. This CDR3 reads CASSYRDSLDTQYF. CDR3 nucleotide sequence: TGTGCCAGCAGTTACCGGGACAGCCTTGATACGCAGTATTTT.

This clonotype was recorded once. The chain recombines TRBV30 with TRBJ1-3; no clear D. Germline CDR1 reads GTSNPN; CDR2 reads SVGIG (reference sequence). The CDR3 loop spans 14 amino acids. Deletions cut 3 bases from V and 0 bases from J, with 9 bases between. The CDR3 here is CAWRAKSSGNTIYF. DNA of the CDR3: TGTGCCTGGAGGGCCAAATCCTCTGGAAACACCATATATTTT.